This passage covers 25 T cell receptor beta chains from one sample sequenced in a study of T cell repertoires in ileal Crohn's disease (dated by TCRdb to between 2018 and 2021). Preparation of the library involved the immunoSEQ multiplex PCR assay. TCRdb took over this immuneACCESS table, retaining in-frame rearrangements with V and J assigned. Such tables are incomplete; in checked studies, under half of the missing clones stem from an unresolved V gene, and the remainder is unexplained. The sample has approximately 27,000 clones on record, roughly 81% of them singletons. The ten largest account for roughly 6% of the sample. Sample: ileal tissue. Every receptor here comes from an adult with Crohn's disease.

The chain joins TRBV7-9 to TRBJ2-3; TRBD2 aligns across 12 bases. This CDR3 has 15 residues. Per germline, CDR1 SEHNR and CDR2 FQNEAQ (reference sequence). The V and J ends lost 4 bases and 5 bases, in that order; junction bases with no gene match: 4. CDR3 bases: TGTGCCAGCAGCTGGACTAGCGGGGTTGGAGATACGCAGTATTTT. Residues: CASSWTSGVGDTQYF.

The V call is TRBV10-3, the J call TRBJ2-5, with 8 positions matching TRBD2. CDR1 is ENHRY and CDR2 is SYGVKD in the germline V gene. The V segment lost 0 bases and the J segment 5 bases; nucleotides outside the gene matches: 8. The CDR3 loop spans 16 amino acids. This chain's CDR3 is CAISESKSGRTETQYF. The CDR3 nucleotides read TGTGCCATCAGTGAGTCGAAGAGCGGGAGAACTGAGACCCAGTACTTC.

The chain carries TRBV19 and TRBJ2-7, with 7 positions matching TRBD1. The CDR3 contains 18 residues. CDR1 and CDR2 (germline): LNHDA, SQIVND (reference sequence). Trimming cost V 2 bases and J 2 bases; bases outside gene matches: 15. CDR3 residues: CASSISLSTGTVTYEQYF. CDR3 DNA: TGTGCCAGTAGTATAAGCCTTTCGACCGGGACAGTTACCTACGAGCAGTACTTC.

The V gene is TRBV5-8, the J gene TRBJ1-2; 10 positions match TRBD1. Germline-derived CDR1 and CDR2 are SGHTS and YDEGEE. The V gene end was trimmed by 4 bases and the J gene end by 4 bases; junction bases not matched to a gene: 4. The CDR3 runs to 14 residues. CDR3 sequence: CASSHRTGGYGYTF. Written as DNA, the CDR3 is TGTGCCAGCAGCCATCGGACAGGGGGCTATGGCTACACCTTC.

This rearrangement joins TRBV5-4 to TRBJ2-1; D gene unclear. This CDR3 region has 12 residues. V lost 3 bases, J lost 9 bases, and 10 bases lay in between. Germline CDR1 reads SGHNT; CDR2 reads YYREEE (reference sequence). The CDR3 coding sequence is TGTGCCAGCAGCTCTAATACCGGTGAGCAGTTCTTC. Amino acids: CASSSNTGEQFF.

The table lists this clone with a count of one. The rearrangement links TRBV6-5 to TRBJ1-4; TRBD1 matches 8 bases. The V segment lost 6 bases and the J segment 6 bases; nucleotides outside the gene matches: 3. CDR3 length: 13 residues. Germline V gene data show CDR1 as MNHEY and CDR2 as SVGAGI. CDR3 bases: TGTGCCAGCAGGAGGGGACAGGATGAAAAACTGTTTTTT. Translated: CASRRGQDEKLFF.

This rearrangement joins TRBV4-1 to TRBJ2-7; 8 nucleotides line up with TRBD2. Germline V gene sequence: CDR1 MGHRA, CDR2 YSYEKL. The CDR3 runs to 15 residues. After removal of 2 bases from V and 0 bases from J, the junction contained 3 bases not matched to a gene. The CDR3 spells CASSQPGRGSYEQYF. The DNA of the CDR3 is TGCGCCAGCAGCCAACCCGGGAGGGGCTCCTACGAGCAGTACTTC.

The V gene is TRBV30, the J gene TRBJ2-5; TRBD2 might be the D (6 bases). CDR1 and CDR2 from the germline V gene are GTSNPN and SVGIG (reference sequence). This CDR3 contains 13 residues. The V end was cut by 1 base, the J end by 4 bases, with 10 bases between. CDR3 loop: CAWSAMGGETQYF. Written as DNA, the CDR3 is TGTGCCTGGAGTGCCATGGGGGGAGAGACCCAGTACTTC.

J is TRBJ2-5 and V is TRBV4-1; 10 bases map to TRBD1. Looked up from germline, CDR1 is MGHRA and CDR2 is YSYEKL. V lost 6 bases, J lost 5 bases, and 9 bases stayed unmatched. This CDR3 region has 15 residues. DNA for the CDR3: TGCGCCAGCAGTCGGACAGGGGGAGGGAGGGAGACCCAGTACTTC. The encoded protein is CASSRTGGGRETQYF.

This sequence joins TRBV10-3 and TRBJ2-5, with D possibly TRBD1 on 6 matching bases. Matching the DNA end better, TRBJ2-7 makes the J call doubtful. This CDR3 comprises 11 residues. The germline V gene encodes CDR1 ENHRY and CDR2 SYGVKD. CDR3: CAIRGTSEQYF. CDR3 sequence (DNA): TGTGCCATCAGGGGGACAAGCGAGCAGTACTTC.

The chain joins TRBV5-1 to TRBJ1-2, with D perhaps TRBD1 (6 bases). This CDR3 has 14 residues. The V gene lost 0 bases and the J gene lost 6 bases, with 12 bases spanning the gap. Per the germline V gene, CDR1 is SGHRS and CDR2 is YFSETQ. The chain's CDR3 is CASSLGTEGNGYTF. CDR3 bases: TGCGCCAGCAGCTTGGGGACAGAAGGCAATGGCTACACCTTC.

The chain has TRBV5-1 and TRBJ2-5, with D perhaps matching TRBD2 (7 bases). With 6 bases removed from V and 5 bases from J, the gap between germline ends came to 14 bases. Germline CDR1 SGHRS, CDR2 YFSETQ. The CDR3 loop spans 13 amino acids. CDR3 nucleotide sequence: TGCGCCAGCACGGAGGGGAGGGGGGAGACCCAGTACTTC. Translation: CASTEGRGETQYF.

V and J are TRBV7-9 and TRBJ2-3; unclear D gene. The CDR3 covers 13 residues. Germline values: CDR1 SEHNR, CDR2 FQNEAQ (reference sequence). Between the trimmed V and J ends, which lost 5 bases and 6 bases, there was a span of 12 bases. The CDR3 bases are TGTGCCAGCAGCCCTGGTGGTGAGGATACGCAGTATTTT. Amino acid sequence: CASSPGGEDTQYF.

This chain joins TRBV5-1 and TRBJ2-7; 10 nucleotides line up with TRBD1. This CDR3 spans 16 amino acids. With V trimmed by 4 bases and J by 3 bases, 10 bases remained unmatched. CDR1 and CDR2 (germline): SGHRS, YFSETQ. The CDR3 loop reads CASSPLPGQGRYEQYF. The CDR3 DNA reads as TGCGCCAGCAGCCCACTCCCGGGACAGGGGCGCTACGAGCAGTACTTC. Filled out from reference TRBV5-1 and TRBJ2-7, the complete variable domain reads KAGVTQTPRYLIKTRGQQVTLSCSPISGHRSVSWYQQTPGQGLQFLFEYFSETQRNKGNFPGRFSGRQFSNSRSEMNVSTLELGDSALYLCASSPLPGQGRYEQYFGPGTRLTVT.

The rearrangement uses TRBV5-4 and TRBJ2-3; D is uncertain. The CDR3 consists of 13 residues. The germline V and J ends were trimmed by 0 bases and 5 bases, with 7 bases remaining between them. CDR1 is SGHNT, CDR2 YYREEE, per germline (reference sequence). CDR3 amino acids: CASSLGNRDTQYF. The CDR3 DNA reads as TGTGCCAGCAGCTTGGGTAATAGAGATACGCAGTATTTT.

This clone has more than one count but fewer than ten. The DNA of the CDR3 is TGTGCCAGCAGCCCAAAGGACAGGATAGACCAAGAGACCCAGTACTTC. This sequence encodes CASSPKDRIDQETQYF. The V and J genes are TRBV7-9 and TRBJ2-5, with 7 bases that match TRBD1. CDR1 is SEHNR, CDR2 FQNEAQ, per germline (reference sequence). The ends lost 5 bases at V and 0 bases at J; junction bases unmatched: 9. This CDR3 comprises 16 residues.

J is TRBJ2-2 and V is TRBV4-3; 7 bases are shared with TRBD1. The CDR3 runs 16 residues. CDR1 is LGHNA, CDR2 YSLEER, per germline. V gave up 0 bases and J gave up 2 bases; unmatched junction bases: 3. The CDR3 coding sequence is TGCGCCAGCAGCCAAGATTACAGGGGCAACACCGGGGAGCTGTTTTTT. This translates into CASSQDYRGNTGELFF.

V and J are TRBV5-1 and TRBJ2-5; TRBD2 matches 9 bases. The CDR3 covers 19 residues. The germline V gene encodes CDR1 SGHRS and CDR2 YFSETQ. V was clipped by 3 bases and J by 1 base; unmatched bases: 16. The CDR3 is CASSSNPDRTSAFQETQYF. The CDR3 region has the DNA TGCGCCAGCAGCTCAAACCCGGATCGGACTAGCGCCTTCCAAGAGACCCAGTACTTC.

CDR3 sequence (DNA): TGTGCCAGCAGCTTGACAGGAGACTATGGCTACACCTTC. Residues: CASSLTGDYGYTF. The chain joins TRBV7-9 to TRBJ1-2, with D possibly being TRBD1 (6 bases). The germline gives CDR1 SEHNR, CDR2 FQNEAQ (reference sequence). The CDR3 is 13 residues long. V dropped 3 bases and J dropped 3 bases, with 8 bases sitting between them.

This rearrangement joins TRBV4-3 to TRBJ2-5; TRBD2 matches 11 bases. The V gene end was trimmed by 0 bases and the J gene end by 2 bases; junction bases not matched to a gene: 11. The CDR3 runs 19 residues. Germline assignment: CDR1 LGHNA and CDR2 YSLEER. The CDR3 spells CASSQEFLAGGRGQETQYF. The CDR3 DNA is TGCGCCAGCAGCCAAGAATTCCTAGCGGGGGGCCGTGGGCAAGAGACCCAGTACTTC.

The J gene is TRBJ2-2, the V gene TRBV4-3; 12 bases map to TRBD2. The trim removed 5 bases at V and 3 bases at J, leaving 4 bases unmatched. CDR3 length equals 16 residues. CDR1 and CDR2 (germline): LGHNA, YSLEER. As DNA, the CDR3 is TGCGCCAGCAGCGGATGGACTAGCGGGGACACCGGGGAGCTGTTTTTT. This encodes CASSGWTSGDTGELFF.

The rearrangement links TRBV6-5 to TRBJ2-7, with TRBD1 identical over 7 bases. This CDR3 is built from 15 residues. Losses at the gene ends were 2 bases for V and 3 bases for J; bases not matched to a gene: 7. Germline V lookup: CDR1 MNHEY, CDR2 SVGAGI. The CDR3 nucleotides read TGTGCCAGCAGTTACACCGGGGACAGCGTCTACGAGCAGTACTTC. Its translation is CASSYTGDSVYEQYF.

V gene TRBV18 combines with J gene TRBJ1-3; D is uncertain. CDR1 and CDR2 from the germline V gene are KGHSH and LQKENI. Trimming took 0 bases from V and 4 from J, leaving 10 bases between them. The CDR3 has 15 residues. The CDR3 DNA sequence: TGTGCCAGCTCACCACCCTCGGTCCCGGGAAACACCATATATTTT. Encoded protein: CASSPPSVPGNTIYF.

The rearrangement links TRBV27 to TRBJ2-7, with D maybe TRBD1 (6 bases). V lost 2 bases and J 0 bases, leaving 8 bases between the germline ends. This CDR3 has 14 amino acids. Germline assignment: CDR1 MNHEY and CDR2 SMNVEV (reference sequence). CDR3 sequence: CASSLTGSSYEQYF. In DNA, the CDR3 is TGTGCCAGCAGTTTAACAGGGAGCTCCTACGAGCAGTACTTC.

The chain has TRBV30 and TRBJ2-3; 11 nucleotides agree with TRBD2. The CDR3 consists of 14 residues. CDR1 and CDR2 from the germline V gene are GTSNPN and SVGIG (reference sequence). Trimming cost V 5 bases and J 10 bases; bases outside gene matches: 11. CDR3 DNA: TGTGCCTGGCAGACTAGCGGGGAAGGAGGGGCGCAGTATTTT. Protein sequence: CAWQTSGEGGAQYF. Filled out from reference TRBV30 and TRBJ2-3, the complete variable domain reads SQTIHQWPATLVQPVGSPLSLECTVEGTSNPNLYWYRQAAGRGLQLLFYSVGIGQISSEVPQNLSASRPQDRQFILSSKKLLLSDSGFYLCAWQTSGEGGAQYFGPGTRLTVL.